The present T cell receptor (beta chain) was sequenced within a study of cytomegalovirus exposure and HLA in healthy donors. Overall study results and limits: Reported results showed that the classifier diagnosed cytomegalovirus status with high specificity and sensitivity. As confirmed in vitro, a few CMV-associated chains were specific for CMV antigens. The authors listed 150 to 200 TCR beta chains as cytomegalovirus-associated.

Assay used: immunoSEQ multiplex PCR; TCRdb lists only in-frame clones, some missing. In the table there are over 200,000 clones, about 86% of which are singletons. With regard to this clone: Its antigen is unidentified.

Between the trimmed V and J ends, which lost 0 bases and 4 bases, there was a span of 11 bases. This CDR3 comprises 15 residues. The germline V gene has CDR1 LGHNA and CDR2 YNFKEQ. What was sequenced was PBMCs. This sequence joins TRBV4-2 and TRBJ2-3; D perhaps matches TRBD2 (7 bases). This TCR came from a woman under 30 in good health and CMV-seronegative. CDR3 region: CASSQEGGAPDTQYF. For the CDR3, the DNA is TGTGCCAGCAGCCAAGAGGGGGGGGCCCCAGATACGCAGTATTTT.